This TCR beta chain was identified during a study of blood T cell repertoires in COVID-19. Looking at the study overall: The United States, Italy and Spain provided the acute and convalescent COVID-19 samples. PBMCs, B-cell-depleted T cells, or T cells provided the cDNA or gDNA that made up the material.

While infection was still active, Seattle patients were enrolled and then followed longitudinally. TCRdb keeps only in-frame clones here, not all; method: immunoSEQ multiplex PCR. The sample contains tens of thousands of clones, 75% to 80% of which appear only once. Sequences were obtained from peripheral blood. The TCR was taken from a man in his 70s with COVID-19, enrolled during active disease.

For the CDR3, the DNA is TGCAGCGTTGCCTATTCCGTGGACCGGGGCGAGCAGTACTTC. Its protein is CSVAYSVDRGEQYF. This sequence joins TRBV29-1 and TRBJ2-7; perhaps TRBD2 as D (5 bases). This CDR3 spans 14 amino acids. Germline V CDR1 and CDR2: SQVTM, ANQGSEA. Trimming left V 4 bases short and J 6 bases short, with 19 bases between.